This T cell receptor (beta chain) was retrieved from a study of shared T cell receptors in the human thymus. CDR3 length: 16 amino acids. V gave up 5 bases and J gave up 4 bases; unmatched junction bases: 14. The germline CDR1 and CDR2 sequences are SQVTM and ANQGSEA. Some clones are missing from TCRdb's copy, which holds only in-frame ones; the method was immunoSEQ multiplex PCR. Of approximately 580,000 clones listed, around 82% were seen once; the top ten hold roughly 0.013%. This clone came up a few times. A further study also used this sample, focusing on human thymus T cells.

The receptor was isolated from a boy under three years old with a congenital heart defect. Sequences were obtained from thymocytes. The chain has TRBV29-1 and TRBJ1-3; 7 bases match TRBD1. CDR3 residues: CSVRVGGAEWGNTIYF. Here the CDR3 DNA reads TGCAGCGTTCGGGTAGGGGGCGCAGAATGGGGAAACACCATATATTTT.